This TCR beta chain was sequenced during a study of cytomegalovirus exposure and HLA in healthy donors. Across the whole study: Among the 300 to 400 donors who were genotyped, about 86% fell in the genetic ancestry cluster that is associated with self-reported Caucasian donors. Findings and limits, study-wide: Solely CMV serostatus was available to characterize immune exposure. Accurate prediction of most subjects' HLA-A and HLA-B alleles from TCR beta sequences was reported.

The CDR3 consists of 13 residues. Germline V gives CDR1 SGHNT, CDR2 YENEEA. V was cut by 2 bases and J by 1 base, with 4 bases left in between. Use of 60 Vbeta and 13 Jbeta primers characterized the PCR. Clones were read by immunoSEQ multiplex PCR, and TCRdb kept only the in-frame ones, dropping some. The sample has roughly 130,000 clones; 73% are singletons. Notes on this clone: The antigen remains unidentified.

The clonotype was recovered from a woman aged 35 to 49 in good health and CMV-seropositive. Sequences were obtained from PBMCs. The chain has TRBV11-3 and TRBJ2-3; D remains ambiguous. CDR3: CASSLQGTDTQYF. CDR3 DNA sequence: TGTGCCAGCAGCTTACAGGGCACAGATACGCAGTATTTT.